This T cell receptor beta chain was captured by sequencing in a study of Graves' ophthalmopathy and Graves' hyperthyroidism. This clonotype was seen at least ten times. Its specificity is not known. Hyperthyroidism was new, under 2 months, in patients aged 18 to 65. Other autoimmune diseases, uncontrolled infections, pregnancy or lactation ruled patients out of participation. Whole-study results and caveats: A model built from 13 signatures distinguished ophthalmopathy from stable hyperthyroidism with about 86% sensitivity and approximately 80% specificity. Both a 70.59% sensitivity and a roughly 75% specificity characterized the model's predictions of ophthalmopathy progression.

Trimming pared 0 bases from V and 4 bases from J, leaving 10 bases between. The germline V gene has CDR1 SGHKS and CDR2 YYEKEE (reference sequence). The CDR3 is made up of 14 amino acids. CDR3 regions of TCR beta were amplified from RNA transcripts. After a first-round RT-PCR with HTBI primers, a second-round multiplex PCR was run. TCRdb re-derived calls from the multiplex PCR reads in MiXCR, one entry per CDR3 protein. The table records 580,000 or so distinct CDR3 sequences, about 40% of them present only once. V is TRBV5-5 and J is TRBJ1-2; D not resolved. What was sequenced was peripheral blood or thyroid tissue (not recorded which). The clonotype comes from an adult man with Graves' hyperthyroidism. This CDR3 is CASSLVRVGYGYTF. DNA for the CDR3: TGTGCCAGCAGCTTGGTGCGGGTTGGCTATGGCTACACCTTC.